This T cell receptor (beta chain) was observed in a study of vaccination effects on CD4 cells after COVID-19 (dated by TCRdb to the early 2020s). Notes on the research overall: Across the study, the median time from the second dose to post-vaccine sampling was 72 days (range 14 to 241). Altogether, around eleven COVID-19 convalescent patients and several SARS-CoV-2-naive healthy vaccine recipients made up the full study. Cultures from other donors in the study were sequenced with the Oncomine TCR Beta short-read assay on an Illumina iSeq 100. SARS-CoV-2 spike-specific CD4+ TCR repertoires were compared before and after mRNA vaccination in COVID-19 convalescent patients and in infection-naive vaccine recipients. General findings and caveats noted by the study authors: Among healthy vaccine recipients, nearly all vaccine-induced clones were SARS-CoV-2 mono-reactive, and only 1 of 255 was cross-reactive with common cold coronaviruses. The study was limited by a small number of convalescent patients, and early post-infection timepoints were lacking. Both infection-induced and vaccine-induced clones contracted markedly at late post-vaccination timepoints, which is consistent with waning T cell responses.

The library was generated by the immunoSEQ multiplex PCR assay. DNA from the CD4+ T cells that had been cultured and isolated underwent TCR beta CDR3 sequencing. The source study handled its data this way. Non-productive TCR sequences were discarded, and reads were trimmed to the CDR3 region, with only CDR3s of 7 or more amino acids retained. Antigen-specific clonotypes were identified with the MANAFEST web app by comparing expansion in peptide wells against reference cultures. Positive clones required FDR<0.05 expansion versus reference and all other wells, odds ratio above 5, and frequency above 0.1% in two replicate wells. A clonotype was defined as cross-reactive if the clonotype was significantly expanded both in SARS-CoV-2 spike wells and in at least one common cold coronavirus spike condition. Using the stringdist R package, CDR3 similarity was measured by Levenshtein distance, and unrooted trees were constructed with ape in R 3.6.1. TCRdb holds this immuneACCESS table with in-frame rearrangements only. Some clones are missing; in checked studies, unresolved V genes explain under half, and the rest has no known cause. V and J calls and clone size are those listed in that table; D and trimming were worked out from the DNA. The table for this sample lists approximately 70,000 clones; 76% of them were counted only once. More than 0.9% of the sample is in the top ten clones.

Reading from cysteine to phenylalanine, the CDR3 counts 15 amino acids. Only the CDR3 DNA stays, 45 bases, in frame from base 1. CDR1 is given as SNHLY and CDR2 as FYNNEI, both from the germline V gene. Unmatched junction bases come to 6, with V trimmed by 4 bases and J by 6 bases. To identify antigen-specific CD4+ T cell clonotypes by their expansion, the ViraFEST assay first stimulated PBMC with viral peptide pools and then applied TCR sequencing. After around 11 days of culture, CD4+ T cells were isolated with the EasySep CD4+ T cell isolation kit. Each participant received two doses of an mRNA SARS-CoV-2 vaccine, either BNT162b2 or mRNA-1273. The absence of prior SARS-CoV-2 infection in healthy vaccine recipients was confirmed by negative nucleocapsid antibodies before and after vaccination. Roughly 2.1 million PBMC per well were cultured in IMDM with about 4.8% human AB serum, 10 IU/ml IL-2 and gentamicin, plus 10 ug/ml peptides. On days 3 and 7, half of the culture medium was replaced with fresh IL-2-containing medium. Each peptide stimulation condition was cultured in triplicate wells unless otherwise noted. PBMC were separated from whole blood using Ficoll-Paque Plus gradient centrifugation and were then either cryopreserved at -140C or used fresh. The overlapping peptide pools covered the spike proteins of SARS-CoV-2 as well as those of the common cold coronaviruses HCoV-NL63, HCoV-OC43 and HCoV-229E. The QIAamp micro DNA kit was used to extract genomic DNA from the cultured CD4+ T cells.

This clone was counted only a few times. What antigen it recognizes has not been identified. No base qualities exist here, and no much larger clone lies one base off it. The material sequenced was CD4+ T cells from PBMCs cultured with HCoV-OC43 spike peptides, taken after COVID-19 vaccination. In light of the paper, this sample's cell subset or site label describes: HCoV-OC43 spike overlapping peptide pool stimulation. The rearrangement combines TRBV2 with TRBJ2-5; TRBD2 aligns with 12 central bases. The receptor was isolated from a human donor who received a COVID-19 vaccine. The sequenced DNA: TGTGCCAGCAGTGTGGGGCTAGCGGGGGGGAAGACCCAGTACTTC. The encoded protein is CASSVGLAGGKTQYF.